The 6 T cell receptor beta chains presented below share a single source sample, sequenced in a study of identical twins. TCRdb used MiXCR to reprocess the 5' RACE reads, holding one entry per CDR3 protein. The table records hundreds of thousands of distinct CDR3 sequences, 8% to 9% of them present only once. Another study also made use of these data, one on yellow fever vaccine responses in identical twins.

Input material: PBMCs. Receptor source: a woman aged 18-35 years in good health.

This clonotype has only a few counts. The V and J genes are TRBV20-1 and TRBJ2-1; the D is unclear. This CDR3 comprises 10 residues. Germline assignment: CDR1 DFQATT and CDR2 SNEGSKA (reference sequence). V lost 8 bases and J lost 6, with 8 bases in between. Here the CDR3 reads CSPFGNEQFF. The CDR3 coding sequence is TGCAGTCCTTTTGGCAATGAGCAGTTCTTC.

The DNA for the CDR3 is TGTGCCACCAGTGGGGGACCGGCGGAAGGCTACACCTTC. Its protein is CATSGGPAEGYTF. The rearrangement links TRBV24-1 to TRBJ1-2; the D gene is possibly TRBD1 (5 bases). Germline loops: CDR1 KGHDR, CDR2 SFDVKD. Trimming left V 5 bases short and J 8 bases short, with 14 bases between. The CDR3 is made up of 13 amino acids.

The J gene is TRBJ2-5, the V gene TRBV28, with 9 bases identical to TRBD2. The CDR3 has 15 amino acids. The trim removed 5 bases at V and 5 bases at J, leaving 9 bases unmatched. Germline V gives CDR1 MDHEN, CDR2 SYDVKM. The CDR3 nucleotides read TGTGCCAGCAGTGGGGTAGCGGGAGCAAGGGAGACCCAGTACTTC. Protein: CASSGVAGARETQYF. Full variable domain (remainder filled in from reference TRBV28 and TRBJ2-5): DVKVTQSSRYLVKRTGEKVFLECVQDMDHENMFWYRQDPGLGLRLIYFSYDVKMKEKGDIPEGYSVSREKKERFSLILESASTNQTSMYLCASSGVAGARETQYFGPGTRLLVL.

The chain employs TRBV9 and TRBJ2-5, with 11 bases that match TRBD1. CDR1 SGDLS and CDR2 YYNGEE come from the germline V gene. V lost 3 bases to trimming and J lost 0 bases; unmatched junction nucleotides: 7. CDR3 length: 17 amino acids. The DNA for the CDR3 is TGTGCCAGCAGCGGCCCCGGACAGGGGGCGTACCAAGAGACCCAGTACTTC. Its protein product is CASSGPGQGAYQETQYF.

This clonotype showed up many times. This rearrangement joins TRBV5-1 to TRBJ2-2, with D tentatively TRBD1 (6 bases). V lost 1 base and J 5 bases, leaving 9 bases between the germline ends. In germline, CDR1 is SGHRS, CDR2 YFSETQ. CDR3 length: 14 residues. CDR3 region: CASSLSQGTGELFF. The CDR3 DNA reads as TGCGCCAGCAGCTTGTCACAGGGTACCGGGGAGCTGTTTTTT.

The CDR3 loop reads CASSPVRGEAFF. DNA of the CDR3: TGTGCCAGCTCACCAGTACGGGGTGAAGCTTTCTTT. This chain links TRBV18 with TRBJ1-1; D not certain. Trimming left V 2 bases short and J 7 bases short, with 8 bases between. Germline CDR1 KGHSH, CDR2 LQKENI. The CDR3 runs 12 residues.